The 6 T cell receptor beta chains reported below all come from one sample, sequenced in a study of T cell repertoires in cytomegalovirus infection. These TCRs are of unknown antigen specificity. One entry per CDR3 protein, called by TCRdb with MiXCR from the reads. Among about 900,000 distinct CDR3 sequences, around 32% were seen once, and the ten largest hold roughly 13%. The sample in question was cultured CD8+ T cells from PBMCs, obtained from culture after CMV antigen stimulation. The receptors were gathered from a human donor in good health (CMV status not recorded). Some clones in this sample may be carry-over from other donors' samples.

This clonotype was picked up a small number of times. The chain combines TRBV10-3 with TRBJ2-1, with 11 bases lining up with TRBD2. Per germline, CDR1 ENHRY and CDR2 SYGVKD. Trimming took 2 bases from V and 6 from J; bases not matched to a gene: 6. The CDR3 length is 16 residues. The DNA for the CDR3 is TGTGCCATCAGTGAGCCGACTAGCGGGGTGATCAATGAGCAGTTCTTC. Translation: CAISEPTSGVINEQFF.

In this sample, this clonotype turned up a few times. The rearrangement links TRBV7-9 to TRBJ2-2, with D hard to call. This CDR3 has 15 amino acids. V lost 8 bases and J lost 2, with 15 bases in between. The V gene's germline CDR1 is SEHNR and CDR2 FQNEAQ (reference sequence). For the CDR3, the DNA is TGTGCCAGCCCTCACCCGGGCAGCAACACCGGGGAGCTGTTTTTT. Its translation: CASPHPGSNTGELFF.

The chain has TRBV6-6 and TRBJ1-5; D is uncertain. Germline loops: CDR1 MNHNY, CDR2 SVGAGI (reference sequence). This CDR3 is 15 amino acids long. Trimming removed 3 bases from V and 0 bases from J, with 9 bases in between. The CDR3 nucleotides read TGTGCCAGCAGTTATAGGGATCATAGCAATCAGCCCCAGCATTTT. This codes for CASSYRDHSNQPQHF.

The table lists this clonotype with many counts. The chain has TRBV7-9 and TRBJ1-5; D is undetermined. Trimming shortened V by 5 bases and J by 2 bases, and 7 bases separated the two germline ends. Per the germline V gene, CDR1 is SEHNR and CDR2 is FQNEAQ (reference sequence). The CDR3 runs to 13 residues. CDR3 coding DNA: TGTGCCAGCAGCCATGGAGGCAATCAGCCCCAGCATTTT. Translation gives CASSHGGNQPQHF.

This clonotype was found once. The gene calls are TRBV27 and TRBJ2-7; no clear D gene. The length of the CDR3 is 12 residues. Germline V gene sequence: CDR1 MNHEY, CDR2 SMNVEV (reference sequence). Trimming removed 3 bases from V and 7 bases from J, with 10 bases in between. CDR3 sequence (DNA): TGTGCCAGCAGTTTCCCATTTGGGGAGCAGTACTTC. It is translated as CASSFPFGEQYF.

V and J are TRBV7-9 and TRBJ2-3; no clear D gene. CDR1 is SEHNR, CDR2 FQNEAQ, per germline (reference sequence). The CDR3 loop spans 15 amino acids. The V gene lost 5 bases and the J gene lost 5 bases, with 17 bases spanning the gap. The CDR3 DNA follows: TGTGCCAGCAGCCCCGGAAATATGGGCAGAGATACGCAGTATTTT. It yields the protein CASSPGNMGRDTQYF. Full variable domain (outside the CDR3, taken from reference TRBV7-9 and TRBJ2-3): DTGVSQNPRHKITKRGQNVTFRCDPISEHNRLYWYRQTLGQGPEFLTYFQNEAQLEKSRLLSDRFSAERPKGSFSTLEIQRTEQGDSAMYLCASSPGNMGRDTQYFGPGTRLTVL.